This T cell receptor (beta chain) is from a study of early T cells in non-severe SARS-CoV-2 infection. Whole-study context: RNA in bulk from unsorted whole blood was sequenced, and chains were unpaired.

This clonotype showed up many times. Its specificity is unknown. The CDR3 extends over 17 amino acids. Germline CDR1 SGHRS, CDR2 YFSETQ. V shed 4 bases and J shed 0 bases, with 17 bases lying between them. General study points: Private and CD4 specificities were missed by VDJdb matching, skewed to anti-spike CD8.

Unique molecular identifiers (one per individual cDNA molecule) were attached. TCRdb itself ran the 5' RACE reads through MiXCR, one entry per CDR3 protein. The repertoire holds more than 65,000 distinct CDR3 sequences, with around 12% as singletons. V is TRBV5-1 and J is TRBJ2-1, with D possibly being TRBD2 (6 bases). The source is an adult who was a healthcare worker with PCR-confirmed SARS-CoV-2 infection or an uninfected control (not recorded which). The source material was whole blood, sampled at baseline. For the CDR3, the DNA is TGCGCCAGCAGCCGGAGGCTCTCGGGGGTCTCCTACAATGAGCAGTTCTTC. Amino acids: CASSRRLSGVSYNEQFF. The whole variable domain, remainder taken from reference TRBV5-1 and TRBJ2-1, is KAGVTQTPRYLIKTRGQQVTLSCSPISGHRSVSWYQQTPGQGLQFLFEYFSETQRNKGNFPGRFSGRQFSNSRSEMNVSTLELGDSALYLCASSRRLSGVSYNEQFFGPGTRLTVL.